These T cell receptor beta chains were read from a single sample in a study of T cell responses to AZD1222 COVID-19 vaccine. The protocol was immunoSEQ multiplex PCR, while the TCRdb copy is restricted to in-frame clones and leaves out a portion. This table holds 100,000 to 120,000 clones, 80% to 95% found once. This material consisted of peripheral blood, taken 28 days after the second AZD1222 dose. The origin of the receptors is an adult who received the AZD1222 COVID-19 vaccine. CDR3s include the opening cysteine and the closing phenylalanine or tryptophan. The D gene is left open where the match is weak. Not all rows give a size; the values are once, few, many and, for expanded clones, a class.

>TRBD2|TRBJ2-7|TRBV7-3|.
CASSPSGGPTYEQYF
TGTGCCAGCAGCCCCAGCGGGGGGCCCACCTACGAGCAGTACTTC
>TRBD1|TRBJ1-4|TRBV3-1/TRBV3-2|.
CASSPWDRHNEKLFF
TGTGCCAGCAGCCCGTGGGACAGACATAATGAAAAACTGTTTTTT
>.|TRBJ1-2|TRBV2|.
CASSETAGELF
TGTGCCAGCAGTGAAACAGCGGGAGAATTGTTC
>TRBD1|TRBJ2-5|TRBV7-2|.
CASSLLGTGQETQYF
TGTGCCAGCAGCTTACTGGGGACAGGCCAAGAGACCCAGTACTTC
>.|TRBJ1-2|TRBV2|.
CATSPDSPMAGYTF
TGTGCCACATCTCCGGACAGCCCTATGGCCGGCTACACCTTC
>TRBD1|TRBJ2-5|TRBV6-2/TRBV6-3|.
CASSKSQPGQQETQYF
TGTGCCAGCAGTAAGTCTCAACCGGGACAGCAAGAGACCCAGTACTTC
>.|TRBJ2-3|TRBV12-5|.
CASARGGTDTQYF
TGTGCTAGTGCTAGAGGGGGCACAGATACGCAGTATTTT
>.|TRBJ2-7|TRBV10-3|.
CAIRGTDSSYEQYF
TGTGCCATCAGAGGGACGGACAGCTCCTACGAGCAGTACTTC
>.|TRBJ2-7|TRBV11-1|once
CASSPLGGGEQYF
TGTGCCAGCAGCCCCCTTGGGGGTGGCGAGCAGTACTTC
>TRBD2|TRBJ2-7|TRBV7-8|.
CASSLPRNSGGLSYEQYF
TGTGCCAGCAGCTTACCCCGCAATAGCGGGGGGCTGTCCTACGAGCAGTACTTC
>.|TRBJ2-7|TRBV10-3|.
CAISDPPYEQYF
TGTGCCATCAGTGATCCCCCCTACGAGCAGTACTTC
>TRBD1|TRBJ1-4|TRBV5-5|.
CASSLPSGQGSENEKLFF
TGTGCCAGCAGCTTGCCGTCGGGACAGGGGAGCGAGAATGAAAAACTGTTTTTT
>.|TRBJ2-3|TRBV19|.
CASSPARADTQYF
TGTGCCAGTAGCCCTGCCCGGGCAGATACGCAGTATTTT
>.|TRBJ1-5|TRBV5-4|once
CASSRGPVQPQHF
TGTGCCAGCAGTCGGGGGCCGGTTCAGCCCCAGCATTTT
>.|TRBJ2-2|TRBV13|few
CASSPYTGELFF
TGTGCCAGCAGCCCGTACACCGGGGAGCTGTTTTTT
>TRBD1|TRBJ1-2|TRBV6-5|few
CASSYDRDHYGYTF
TGTGCCAGCAGTTACGACAGGGATCACTATGGCTACACCTTC
>.|TRBJ1-2|TRBV5-8|.
CASAPGRGYGYTF
TGTGCCAGCGCTCCGGGACGGGGTTATGGCTACACCTTC
>.|TRBJ1-5|TRBV5-1|.
CASSIRMHSNQPQHF
TGCGCCAGCAGCATCCGGATGCATTCCAATCAGCCCCAGCATTTT
>.|TRBJ2-5|TRBV6-1|.
CASSEDAEQTQYF
TGTGCCAGCAGTGAAGATGCCGAACAGACCCAGTACTTC
>.|TRBJ2-7|TRBV11-2|.
CASSGTYEQYF
TGTGCCAGCAGCGGTACCTACGAGCAGTACTTC
>TRBD1|TRBJ1-2|TRBV27|once
CASLPGGQGAQGYGYTF
TGTGCCAGCCTCCCGGGGGGACAGGGGGCGCAAGGCTATGGCTACACCTTC
>.|TRBJ1-3|TRBV5-1|.
CASSWTASGNTIYF
TGCGCCAGCAGCTGGACAGCTTCTGGAAACACCATATATTTT
>.|TRBJ2-3|TRBV6-5|once
CASSRGRTDTQYF
TGTGCCAGCAGCCGGGGTCGCACAGATACGCAGTATTTT
>TRBD2|TRBJ2-3|TRBV4-2|.
CASSQASGADIDTQYF
TGTGCCAGCAGCCAAGCTAGCGGGGCGGACATTGATACGCAGTATTTT
>TRBD2|TRBJ2-5|TRBV10-2|.
CASSSTSGGPRAQYF
TGCGCCAGCAGTTCGACTAGCGGGGGGCCCCGGGCCCAGTACTTC
>.|TRBJ1-1|TRBV6-2/TRBV6-3|.
CASSYGGSGNTEAFF
TGTGCCAGCAGTTACGGGGGCTCGGGGAACACTGAAGCTTTCTTT
>.|TRBJ2-5|TRBV5-1|.
CASSLGWTRETQYF
TGCGCCAGCAGCTTGGGCTGGACAAGAGAGACCCAGTACTTC
>.|TRBJ1-2|TRBV3-1/TRBV3-2|.
CASSQDRGHGYTF
TGTGCCAGCAGCCAAGACAGGGGCCATGGCTACACCTTC
>.|TRBJ2-7|TRBV4-1|.
CASSQGVSYEQYF
TGCGCCAGCAGCCAGGGGGTCTCCTACGAGCAGTACTTC
>.|TRBJ1-2|TRBV28|once
CASRTGQNYGYTF
TGTGCCAGCAGAACTGGACAGAACTATGGCTACACCTTC
>.|TRBJ2-7|TRBV29-1|.
CSVLNTAYEQYF
TGCAGCGTCCTAAACACAGCCTACGAGCAGTACTTC
>.|TRBJ1-2|TRBV21-1|.
CASSKKRTGSNPSGYTF
TGTGCCAGCAGCAAAAAAAGGACAGGGTCAAACCCCTCTGGCTACACCTTC
>TRBD1|TRBJ1-2|TRBV7-2|.
CASSEAGTAGYGYTF
TGTGCCAGCAGCGAAGCCGGGACAGCAGGCTATGGCTACACCTTC
>TRBD2|TRBJ2-7|TRBV10-3|once
CAISAGLAYYEQYF
TGTGCCATCAGCGCCGGACTAGCCTACTACGAGCAGTACTTC
>TRBD1|TRBJ2-7|TRBV2|.
CASRAGGDEQYF
TGTGCCAGCAGGGCAGGGGGCGACGAGCAGTACTTC
>.|TRBJ1-1|TRBV10-3|.
CAISVEKNTEAFF
TGTGCCATCAGTGTTGAGAAGAACACTGAAGCTTTCTTT
>.|TRBJ1-5|TRBV10-1|.
CASSEGINQPQHF
TGCGCCAGCAGTGAAGGGATTAATCAGCCCCAGCATTTT
>.|TRBJ2-2|TRBV2|once
CASSVWGAGNTGELFF
TGTGCCAGCAGTGTATGGGGGGCCGGGAACACCGGGGAGCTGTTTTTT
>.|TRBJ2-7|TRBV16|.
CASSPPDTLLSYEQYF
TGTGCCAGCAGCCCCCCAGACACCCTACTATCCTACGAGCAGTACTTC
>TRBD1|TRBJ1-5|TRBV7-2|.
CASSRTGTSHQPQHF
TGTGCCAGCAGCCGGACAGGGACGAGTCATCAGCCCCAGCATTTT
>.|TRBJ2-7|TRBV12-1|.
CASRTRRGEQYF
TGTGCCAGCAGAACTAGGAGGGGCGAGCAGTACTTC
>.|TRBJ1-1|TRBV5-1|.
CASSIAPPNTEAFF
TGCGCCAGCAGTATCGCCCCTCCGAACACTGAAGCTTTCTTT
>TRBD1|TRBJ1-1|TRBV2|.
CASRTGTNTEAFF
TGTGCCAGCCGGACAGGGACAAACACTGAAGCTTTCTTT
>.|TRBJ1-2|TRBV5-4|.
CASSSDGIYGYTF
TGTGCCAGCAGTTCTGACGGAATCTATGGCTACACCTTC